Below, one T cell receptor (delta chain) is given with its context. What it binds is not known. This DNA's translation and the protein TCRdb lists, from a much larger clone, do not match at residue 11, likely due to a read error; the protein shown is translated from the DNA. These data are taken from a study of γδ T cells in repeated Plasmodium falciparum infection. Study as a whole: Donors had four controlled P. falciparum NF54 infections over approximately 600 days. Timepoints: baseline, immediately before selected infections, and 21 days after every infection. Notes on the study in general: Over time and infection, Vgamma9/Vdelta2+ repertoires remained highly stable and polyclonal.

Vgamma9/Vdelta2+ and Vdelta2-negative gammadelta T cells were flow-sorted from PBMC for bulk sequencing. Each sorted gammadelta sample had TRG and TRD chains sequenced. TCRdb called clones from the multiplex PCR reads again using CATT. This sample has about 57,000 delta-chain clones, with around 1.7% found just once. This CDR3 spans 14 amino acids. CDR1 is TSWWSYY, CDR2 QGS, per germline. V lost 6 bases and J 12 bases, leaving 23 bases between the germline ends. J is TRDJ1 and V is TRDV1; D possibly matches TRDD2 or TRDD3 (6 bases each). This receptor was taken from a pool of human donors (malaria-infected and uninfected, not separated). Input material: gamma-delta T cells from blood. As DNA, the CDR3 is TGTGCTCTTGGAAATCCTACCGTACTGGGTTCAGTCATCTTT. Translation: CALGNPTVLGSVIF.